The clone carrying this T cell receptor beta chain was seen a handful of times. Its cognate antigen is unknown. Trimming removed 1 base from V and 8 bases from J, with 6 bases in between. CDR3 length equals 12 residues. The germline V gene encodes CDR1 KGHSY and CDR2 FQNENV. This record comes from a study of beta chain features in type 1 diabetes. Study background: No patient-donor differences in age, gender, total cells or subset yield. Study-wide points: Fewer junction insertions and more nucleotide deletions appeared in type 1 diabetes patients. In every one of the four CD4+ subsets, TCRB CDR3s were moderately but significantly shorter in Type 1 diabetes patients.

All of the isolated RNA was reverse transcribed, so expressed TCRB transcripts were sequenced. Assay used: immunoSEQ multiplex PCR; TCRdb lists only in-frame clones, some missing. The sample holds some 200,000 clones, roughly 16% seen once. The specimen was naive CD4+ T cells from blood. The receptor was isolated from a man younger than 40 with type 1 diabetes. The V and J genes are TRBV16 and TRBJ2-1; D gene unclear. As DNA, the CDR3 is TGTGCCAGCAGCCAATTGGCGGATGAGCAGTTCTTC. This sequence encodes CASSQLADEQFF.